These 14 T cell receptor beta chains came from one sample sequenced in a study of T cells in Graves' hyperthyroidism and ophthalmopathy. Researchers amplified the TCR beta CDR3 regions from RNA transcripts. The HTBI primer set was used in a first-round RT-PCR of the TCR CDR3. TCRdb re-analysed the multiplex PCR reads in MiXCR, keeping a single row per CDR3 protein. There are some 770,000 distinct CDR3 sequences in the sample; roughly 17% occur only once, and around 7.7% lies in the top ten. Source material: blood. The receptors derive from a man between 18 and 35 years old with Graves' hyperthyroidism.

The CDR3 reads CASSISRTGPDQPQHF. CDR3 sequence (DNA): TGTGCCAGTAGTATTTCCAGGACAGGCCCCGATCAGCCCCAGCATTTT. The chain recombines TRBV19 with TRBJ1-5, with TRBD1 matching 7 bases. CDR1 and CDR2 (germline): LNHDA, SQIVND (reference sequence). This CDR3 has 16 amino acids. V lost 3 bases and J lost 5; bases outside the gene matches: 10.

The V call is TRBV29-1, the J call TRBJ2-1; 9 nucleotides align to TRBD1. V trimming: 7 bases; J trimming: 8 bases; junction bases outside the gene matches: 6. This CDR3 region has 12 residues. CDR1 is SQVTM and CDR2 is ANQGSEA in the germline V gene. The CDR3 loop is CSATGGGDEQFF. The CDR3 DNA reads TGCAGCGCTACAGGGGGCGGGGATGAGCAGTTCTTC.

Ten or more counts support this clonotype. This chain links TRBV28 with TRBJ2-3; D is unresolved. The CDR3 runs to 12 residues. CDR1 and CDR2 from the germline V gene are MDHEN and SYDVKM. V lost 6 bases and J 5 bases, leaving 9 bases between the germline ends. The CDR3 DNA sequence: TGTGCCAGCAGCTCTTCTAAAGATACGCAGTATTTT. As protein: CASSSSKDTQYF.

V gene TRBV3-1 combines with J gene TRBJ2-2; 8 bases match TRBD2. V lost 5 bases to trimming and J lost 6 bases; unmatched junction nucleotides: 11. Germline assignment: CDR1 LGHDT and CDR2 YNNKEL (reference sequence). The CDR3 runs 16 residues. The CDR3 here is CASSETGGSSAGELFF. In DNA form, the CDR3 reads TGTGCCAGCAGCGAAACGGGGGGGTCTAGCGCCGGGGAGCTGTTTTTT.

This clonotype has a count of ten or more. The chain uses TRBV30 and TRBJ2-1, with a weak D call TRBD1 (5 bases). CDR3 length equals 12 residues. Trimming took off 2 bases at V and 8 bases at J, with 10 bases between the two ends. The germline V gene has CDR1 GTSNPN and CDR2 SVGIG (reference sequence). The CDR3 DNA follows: TGTGCCTGGAGTAGGCAGGGCGATGAGCAGTTCTTC. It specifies CAWSRQGDEQFF.

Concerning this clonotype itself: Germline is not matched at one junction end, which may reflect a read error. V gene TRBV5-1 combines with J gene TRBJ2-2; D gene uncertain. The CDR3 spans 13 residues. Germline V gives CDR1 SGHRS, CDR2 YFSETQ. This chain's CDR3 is CTSSWQNTGELFF. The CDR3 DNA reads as TGCACCAGCAGTTGGCAGAACACCGGGGAGCTGTTTTTT.

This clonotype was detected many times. Here the CDR3 DNA reads TGTGCCAGCATCGAGGGTGCGGTTATCAATCAGCCCCAGCATTTT. Translating it yields CASIEGAVINQPQHF. This chain links TRBV6-1 with TRBJ1-5; D ambiguous. Trimming took off 7 bases at V and 3 bases at J, with 16 bases between the two ends. The CDR3 contains 15 residues. Germline CDR1 MNHNS, CDR2 SASEGT.

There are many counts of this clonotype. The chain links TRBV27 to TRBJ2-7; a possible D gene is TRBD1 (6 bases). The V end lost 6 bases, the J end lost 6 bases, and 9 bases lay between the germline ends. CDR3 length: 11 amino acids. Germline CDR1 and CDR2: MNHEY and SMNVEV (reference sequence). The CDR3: CASSAGVEQYF. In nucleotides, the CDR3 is TGTGCCAGCAGCGCAGGGGTCGAGCAGTACTTC.

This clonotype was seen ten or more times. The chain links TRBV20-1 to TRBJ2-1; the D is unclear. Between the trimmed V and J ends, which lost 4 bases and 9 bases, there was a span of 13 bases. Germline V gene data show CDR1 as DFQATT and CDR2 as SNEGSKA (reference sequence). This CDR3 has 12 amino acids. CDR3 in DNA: TGCAGTGCTATAAACCCTGCCAGTGAGCAGTTCTTC. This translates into CSAINPASEQFF.

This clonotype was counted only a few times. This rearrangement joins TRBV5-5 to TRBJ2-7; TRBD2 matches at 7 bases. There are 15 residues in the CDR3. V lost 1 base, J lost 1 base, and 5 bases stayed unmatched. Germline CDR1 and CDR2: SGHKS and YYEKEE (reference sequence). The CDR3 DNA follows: TGTGCCAGCAGCTTGAACCCTAGCGGTTCCTACGAGCAGTACTTC. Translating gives CASSLNPSGSYEQYF.

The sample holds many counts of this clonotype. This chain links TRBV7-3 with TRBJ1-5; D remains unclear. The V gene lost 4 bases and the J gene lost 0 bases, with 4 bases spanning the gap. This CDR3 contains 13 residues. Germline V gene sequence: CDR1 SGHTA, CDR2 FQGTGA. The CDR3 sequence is CASSSNSNQPQHF. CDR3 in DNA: TGTGCCAGCAGCTCGAATAGCAATCAGCCCCAGCATTTT.

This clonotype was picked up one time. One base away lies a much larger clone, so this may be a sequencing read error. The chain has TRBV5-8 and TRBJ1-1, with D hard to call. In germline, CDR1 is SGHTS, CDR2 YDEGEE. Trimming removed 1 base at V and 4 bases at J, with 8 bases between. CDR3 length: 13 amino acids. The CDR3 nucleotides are TGTGCCAGCAGCTTGTTTGGGCCCACTGAAGCTTTCTTT. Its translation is CASSLFGPTEAFF.

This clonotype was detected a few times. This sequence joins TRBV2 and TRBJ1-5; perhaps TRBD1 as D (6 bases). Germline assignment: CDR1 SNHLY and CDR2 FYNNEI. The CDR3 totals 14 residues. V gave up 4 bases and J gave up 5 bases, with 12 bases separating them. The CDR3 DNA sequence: TGTGCCAGCAGTGGAGGGGGACGAGATCAGCCCCAGCATTTT. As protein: CASSGGGRDQPQHF.

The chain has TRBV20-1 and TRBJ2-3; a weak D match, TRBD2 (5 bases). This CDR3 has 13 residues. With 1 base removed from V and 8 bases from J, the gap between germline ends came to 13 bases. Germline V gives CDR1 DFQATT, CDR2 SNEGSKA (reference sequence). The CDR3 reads CSARAPLALTQYF. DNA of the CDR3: TGCAGTGCTAGAGCGCCTCTAGCTCTTACGCAGTATTTT.